This TCR beta chain comes out of a study of blood T cells in healthy people across ages. Background on the study: Capture by template switching was about one barcoded beta molecule per two T cells.

With regard to this clonotype: The antigen is not known. Relative to the germline gene, one junction end is altered; a read error may explain this.

The second PCR ran about 7 to 12 cycles with a sample-barcoded 5' primer and J-beta primers. The authors tagged each cDNA molecule using a template-switch adaptor with 12 random nucleotides. TCRdb processed the 5' RACE reads anew with MiXCR; each CDR3 protein has one entry. Altogether approximately 800,000 distinct CDR3 sequences are present, around 34% being singletons, with the ten largest covering roughly 13%. Study-wide points: Measured against age, TCR beta diversity per million T cells decreased in a roughly linear manner.

The germline V gene has CDR1 SGHRS and CDR2 YFSETQ. The CDR3 contains 15 residues. The receptor was isolated from a man between 18 and 29 years old in good health. V usage is TRBV5-1 and J usage is TRBJ2-3; possible D gene TRBD2, 6 bases. Sequencing was performed on blood. DNA of the CDR3: TGCGCCGGCAGCTTGGAGGGCGGGTACACAGATACGCAGTATTTT. Translating gives CAGSLEGGYTDTQYF.